Presented here are 5 T cell receptor beta chains from one specimen sequenced in a study of cytomegalovirus exposure and HLA in healthy donors. Repertoires were generated with immunoSEQ multiplex PCR, while TCRdb's copy carries only in-frame clones and drops some. Of 150,000 to 200,000 clones listed, approximately 96% are singletons. Specimen: PBMCs. The origin of the receptors is a woman aged 18-30 years in good health and CMV-seronegative.

V is TRBV6-6 and J is TRBJ1-2, with D perhaps TRBD1 (6 bases). Trimming removed 6 bases at V and 4 bases at J, with 18 bases between. Germline CDR1 reads MNHNY; CDR2 reads SVGAGI (reference sequence). This CDR3 spans 15 amino acids. The CDR3 is CASSRGQTTPYGYTF. In nucleotides, the CDR3 is TGTGCCAGCAGCCGCGGACAGACGACTCCCTATGGCTACACCTTC.

The V call is TRBV5-1, the J call TRBJ2-7; 8 bases fit TRBD1. Germline loops: CDR1 SGHRS, CDR2 YFSETQ. The CDR3 contains 15 residues. The J segment lost 0 bases and the V segment lost 3 bases, leaving 5 bases of the junction unmatched. The CDR3: CASSYWTGNSYEQYF. Here the CDR3 DNA reads TGCGCCAGCAGCTACTGGACAGGGAACTCCTACGAGCAGTACTTC.

The chain couples TRBV30 to TRBJ1-1, with D perhaps matching TRBD1 (5 bases). This CDR3 has 13 residues. The V gene's germline CDR1 is GTSNPN and CDR2 SVGIG (reference sequence). Trimming pared 1 base from V and 4 bases from J, leaving 10 bases between. CDR3 residues: CAWSAQQGTEAFF. CDR3 nucleotide sequence: TGTGCCTGGAGTGCCCAGCAGGGCACTGAAGCTTTCTTT. Combining the CDR3 with reference TRBV30 and TRBJ1-1 gives the whole variable domain SQTIHQWPATLVQPVGSPLSLECTVEGTSNPNLYWYRQAAGRGLQLLFYSVGIGQISSEVPQNLSASRPQDRQFILSSKKLLLSDSGFYLCAWSAQQGTEAFFGQGTRLTVV.

The rearrangement joins TRBV7-3 to TRBJ2-4; D is perhaps TRBD2 (6 bases). The CDR3 covers 12 residues. Trimming removed 3 bases at V and 9 bases at J, with 9 bases between. The germline CDR1 and CDR2 sequences are SGHTA and FQGTGA. In DNA, the CDR3 is TGTGCCAGCAGCTTTCCCGGGGGCATTCAGTACTTC. Amino acids: CASSFPGGIQYF.

The rearrangement links TRBV6-6 to TRBJ2-1; D remains unclear. Trimming removed 6 bases at V and 1 base at J, with 10 bases between. Looked up from germline, CDR1 is MNHNY and CDR2 is SVGAGI (reference sequence). The CDR3 spans 14 residues. DNA of the CDR3: TGTGCCAGCAGGGCTACAGAGTCCTACAATGAGCAGTTCTTC. Encoded protein: CASRATESYNEQFF.